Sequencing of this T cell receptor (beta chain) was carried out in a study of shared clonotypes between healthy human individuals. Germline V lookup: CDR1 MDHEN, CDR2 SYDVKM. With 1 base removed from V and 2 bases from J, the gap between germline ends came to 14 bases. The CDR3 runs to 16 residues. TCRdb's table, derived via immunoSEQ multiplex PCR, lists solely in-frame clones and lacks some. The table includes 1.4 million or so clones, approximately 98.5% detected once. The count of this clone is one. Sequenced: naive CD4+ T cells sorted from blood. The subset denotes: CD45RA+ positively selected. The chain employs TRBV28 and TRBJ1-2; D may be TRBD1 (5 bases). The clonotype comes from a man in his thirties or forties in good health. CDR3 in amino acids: CASSLYDRDRNYGYTF. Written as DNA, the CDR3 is TGTGCCAGCAGTTTATACGACCGAGACAGAAACTATGGCTACACCTTC.